Here is one T cell receptor beta chain with its context. Data came from immunoSEQ multiplex PCR; TCRdb stores just in-frame clones and leaves some out. The table lists under 45,000 clones, approximately 80% of them singletons, with around 29% in the top ten. This entry belongs to a study of blood T cell repertoires in COVID-19. Study information: Samples representing acute and convalescent COVID-19 were sourced from the United States, Italy and Spain.

The CDR3 has 14 residues. Trimming removed 1 base from V and 1 base from J, with 8 bases in between. In germline, CDR1 is LNHDA, CDR2 SQIVND (reference sequence). The sequenced sample consisted of peripheral blood. The rearrangement links TRBV19 to TRBJ2-7, with D possibly being TRBD2 (6 bases). The TCR was taken from an older man with acute or convalescent COVID-19. The CDR3 reads CASSIGDSSYEQYF. The CDR3 DNA sequence: TGTGCCAGTAGTATAGGGGACTCTTCCTACGAGCAGTACTTC.